A single sample gave rise to the 15 T cell receptor beta chains below, sequenced in a study of blood T cell repertoires in COVID-19 (TCRdb year 2020). The method was the immunoSEQ multiplex PCR assay. TCRdb holds this immuneACCESS table with in-frame rearrangements only. Some clones are missing; in checked studies, unresolved V genes explain under half, and the rest has no known cause. The sample data list more than 150,000 clones, and roughly 87% of these were observed just once. The ten biggest clones cover about 6.5% of the sample. The sample consisted of PBMCs or T cells enriched from blood (not recorded which). The receptors come from a woman aged 45 to 65 who had recovered from COVID-19.

V is TRBV4-3 and J is TRBJ1-2; D is ambiguous. Germline V lookup: CDR1 LGHNA, CDR2 YSLEER. The CDR3 has 16 amino acids. Trimming cost V 3 bases and J 4 bases, with 18 bases left between them. CDR3: CASSQDPGSPGYGYTF. The CDR3 region has the DNA TGCGCCAGCAGCCAGGATCCCGGGTCCCCTGGCTATGGCTACACCTTC.

The V call is TRBV7-9, the J call TRBJ2-1; 14 positions match TRBD2. Unmatched junction bases numbered 15, after V lost 4 bases and J lost 7 bases. Germline CDR1 and CDR2: SEHNR and FQNEAQ (reference sequence). This CDR3 spans 19 amino acids. CDR3 sequence: CASSSKTSGRAQSGNEQFF. In nucleotides, the CDR3 is TGTGCCAGCAGCTCCAAGACTAGCGGGAGGGCCCAATCGGGGAATGAGCAGTTCTTC.

The chain employs TRBV5-4 and TRBJ1-1; 8 bases are shared with TRBD1. The CDR3 is 15 residues long. V lost 0 bases to trimming and J lost 7 bases; unmatched junction nucleotides: 8. From germline, CDR1 is SGHNT and CDR2 YYREEE (reference sequence). CDR3 sequence reads: CASSLGGRTGNEAFF. The CDR3 nucleotides are TGTGCCAGCAGCTTGGGAGGGCGGACAGGGAATGAAGCTTTCTTT.

The chain couples TRBV5-4 to TRBJ1-3; D is possibly TRBD1 (5 bases). Germline CDR1 reads SGHNT; CDR2 reads YYREEE (reference sequence). This CDR3 spans 15 amino acids. V lost 4 bases to trimming and J lost 2 bases, with 13 bases between them. The CDR3: CASSGDGTPGNTIYF. DNA for the CDR3: TGTGCCAGCAGCGGAGACGGGACTCCTGGAAACACCATATATTTT.

The chain has TRBV7-2 and TRBJ1-1, with D perhaps matching TRBD1 (5 bases). The CDR3 covers 15 residues. The germline V gene encodes CDR1 SGHTA and CDR2 FQGNSA. V was cut by 3 bases and J by 1 base, with 12 bases left in between. The CDR3 here is CASSFLGLRNTEAFF. The CDR3 DNA sequence: TGTGCCAGCAGCTTTCTGGGACTCAGGAACACTGAAGCTTTCTTT.

The rearrangement links TRBV10-1 to TRBJ2-7, with TRBD1 as a possible D gene (6 bases). Germline assignment: CDR1 WNHNN and CDR2 SYGVQD (reference sequence). The CDR3 runs 14 residues. The V end was cut by 7 bases, the J end by 1 base, with 14 bases between. CDR3 DNA: TGCGCCAGCAACGACGGACAGCATTCCTACGAGCAGTACTTC. Protein product: CASNDGQHSYEQYF.

This sequence joins TRBV7-9 and TRBJ1-3; TRBD1 aligns across 8 bases. Germline V CDR1 and CDR2: SEHNR, FQNEAQ (reference sequence). The CDR3 loop spans 14 amino acids. V shed 3 bases, J shed 6 bases, and the junction held 4 bases outside the gene matches. In DNA, the CDR3 is TGTGCCAGCAGCTTTTGGACAGGGACAAACACCATATATTTT. The encoded protein is CASSFWTGTNTIYF.

The gene calls are TRBV27 and TRBJ2-7; D gene uncertain. Trimming took 2 bases from V and 3 from J, leaving 14 bases between them. This CDR3 has 15 amino acids. In germline, CDR1 is MNHEY, CDR2 SMNVEV (reference sequence). CDR3 in DNA: TGTGCCAGCAGTTTAAGAGCGATACCCATCTACGAGCAGTACTTC. It yields the protein CASSLRAIPIYEQYF.

V and J are TRBV7-2 and TRBJ2-2; D may be TRBD1 (5 bases). Trimming cost V 1 base and J 5 bases, with 14 bases left between them. The V gene's germline CDR1 is SGHTA and CDR2 FQGNSA. This CDR3 has 16 residues. In DNA form, the CDR3 reads TGTGCCAGCAGCTTAGGAGCAGGGCCGTGGACCGGGGAGCTGTTTTTT. This gives the protein CASSLGAGPWTGELFF.

The chain carries TRBV5-1 and TRBJ2-7, with a tentative D call TRBD1 (5 bases). CDR1 and CDR2 (germline): SGHRS, YFSETQ. Deletions cut 0 bases from V and 5 bases from J, with 12 bases between. CDR3 length: 14 residues. The CDR3 DNA reads as TGCGCCAGCAGCTTGGTTCTCAGGGAAGACGAGCAGTACTTC. Translation: CASSLVLREDEQYF.

The chain is built from TRBV5-1 and TRBJ2-7; TRBD2 aligns across 14 bases. Unmatched junction bases numbered 5, after V lost 2 bases and J lost 4 bases. The CDR3 contains 16 residues. Germline V CDR1 and CDR2: SGHRS, YFSETQ. The CDR3 DNA is TGCGCCAGCAGCTTACATGGGACTAGCGGGAGTTACGAGCAGTACTTC. Encoded protein: CASSLHGTSGSYEQYF.

Only one count was recorded for this clone. This chain joins TRBV29-1 and TRBJ2-2, with 9 positions matching TRBD1. The CDR3 sequence is 14 residues long. From germline, CDR1 is SQVTM and CDR2 ANQGSEA. J gave up 5 bases and V 4 bases, and 5 bases lay outside the gene matches. The CDR3 is CSVGRQGGTGELFF. The CDR3, as DNA: TGCAGCGTTGGGAGACAGGGGGGGACCGGGGAGCTGTTTTTT.

The rearrangement joins TRBV9 to TRBJ1-3; no clear D. V lost 2 bases, J lost 4 bases, and 13 bases lay in between. Germline V CDR1 and CDR2: SGDLS, YYNGEE. The CDR3 is 15 residues long. Here the CDR3 DNA reads TGTGCCAGCAGCGTGGAGGGCACCAAAGGAAACACCATATATTTT. Translation gives CASSVEGTKGNTIYF.

V usage is TRBV4-3 and J usage is TRBJ2-2; TRBD2 agrees at 12 bases. With 6 bases clipped from V and 7 bases from J, the junction kept 6 bases outside the gene matches. This CDR3 is 15 amino acids long. Germline assignment: CDR1 LGHNA and CDR2 YSLEER. This chain's CDR3 is CASRTSGSKGGELFF. CDR3 in DNA: TGCGCCAGCAGGACTAGCGGGAGTAAGGGCGGGGAGCTGTTTTTT.

The J gene is TRBJ2-1, the V gene TRBV7-2; D unclear. The CDR3 covers 12 residues. Germline V gene lookup returns CDR1 SGHTA and CDR2 FQGNSA. Trimming cost V 2 bases and J 7 bases, with 6 bases left between them. CDR3 loop: CASSLRVNEQFF. The CDR3 DNA reads as TGTGCCAGCAGCTTAAGAGTAAATGAGCAGTTCTTC.